This T cell receptor (beta chain) was captured in a study of monozygotic twins with inflammatory bowel disease. Study-wide points: Repertoire similarity matched across concordant and discordant twins, perhaps owing to limited power.

cDNA was made in eight separate reactions per sample. With the 5' RACE reads reprocessed, TCRdb shows one record per CDR3 protein and no DNA. Its table lists about 330,000 distinct CDR3 sequences. Blood, approximately 2.5 ml, was drawn per donor. This CDR3 has 12 amino acids. Per the germline V gene, CDR1 is SGHRS and CDR2 is YFSETQ. Notes on this clonotype: As yet, its antigen is unknown.

This TCR was recovered from a human donor with ulcerative colitis or Crohn's disease, or a healthy co-twin of an affected twin (not recorded which). The chain couples TRBV5-1 to TRBJ2-2. The sequenced sample consisted of blood. The CDR3 sequence is CASSLKAGELFF. The whole variable domain, remainder taken from reference TRBV5-1 and TRBJ2-2, is KAGVTQTPRYLIKTRGQQVTLSCSPISGHRSVSWYQQTPGQGLQFLFEYFSETQRNKGNFPGRFSGRQFSNSRSEMNVSTLELGDSALYLCASSLKAGELFFGEGSRLTVL.